This T cell receptor (beta chain) is from a study of human T cells and chemical hapten exposure. Overall study: Predominantly women, the patients had alopecia areata, totalis or universalis.

The CDR3 length is 15 residues. One entry per CDR3 protein, called by TCRdb with MiXCR from the RACE reads. The sample has approximately 95,000 distinct CDR3 sequences, over 10% seen once; the top ten hold approximately 3.3%. Described time point: patch test 2, 6 weeks after DPC sensitization. Treatment reported: therapeutic diphenylcyclopropenone sensitization with weekly scalp DPC. Blood was collected ahead of every patch test applied. The clonotype originates from a woman aged 40-49 years with alopecia areata. Some clones in this sample may be carry-over from other donors' samples. The sequencing here drew on whole blood, taken in connection with sensitization to the hapten diphenylcyclopropenone (DPC). The chain couples TRBV21-1 to TRBJ2-7. TRBV21-1 is a listed pseudogene. In DNA form, the CDR3 reads TGTGCCAGCAGCCCGTACCCACAGTATAGCCACGAGCAGTACTTC. It translates to CASSPYPQYSHEQYF.